This TCR beta chain was found in a study of blood T cell repertoires in COVID-19. The CDR3 extends over 14 amino acids. Per the germline V gene, CDR1 is SGHTA and CDR2 is FQGNSA. With 2 bases removed from V and 0 bases from J, the gap between germline ends came to 5 bases. Clones were read by immunoSEQ multiplex PCR, and TCRdb kept only the in-frame ones, dropping some. The sample includes some 80,000 clones, 82% of them seen just once. This clone was counted ten times or more. The chain recombines TRBV7-2 with TRBJ1-3, with no clear D. Sequencing was carried out using peripheral blood. This sequence originates from a woman aged 70-85 years with acute or convalescent COVID-19. Here the CDR3 reads CASSLTGSGNTIYF. In DNA form, the CDR3 reads TGTGCCAGCAGCTTAACGGGCTCTGGAAACACCATATATTTT. The full variable domain, with the rest looked up from reference TRBV7-2 and TRBJ1-3, is GAGVSQSPSNKVTEKGKDVELRCDPISGHTALYWYRQSLGQGLEFLIYFQGNSAPDKSGLPSDRFSAERTGGSVSTLTIQRTQQEDSAVYLCASSLTGSGNTIYFGEGSWLTVV.